This TCR beta chain comes out of a study of control samples from healthy donors and cancer patients. The repertoire was sequenced with immunoSEQ multiplex PCR; TCRdb's copy has only in-frame clones and lacks some. The sample records approximately 160,000 clones, 80% to 95% being singletons. Per the germline V gene, CDR1 is SGHAT and CDR2 is FQNNGV. Trimming shortened V by 0 bases and J by 5 bases, and 10 bases separated the two germline ends. The CDR3 sequence is 14 residues long. This TCR was sampled from a woman in her fifties or sixties in good health. Input material: blood. The chain is built from TRBV11-2 and TRBJ1-2; D not certain. The CDR3 DNA reads TGTGCCAGCAGCTTAGATTGGGAGGCGTATGGCTACACCTTC. Translated: CASSLDWEAYGYTF.